This TCR beta chain was recovered during a study of blood T cell repertoires in COVID-19. Cohort 3 recovered donors had two negative PCRs, clearance, or symptom resolution. The V segment lost 8 bases and the J segment 9 bases; nucleotides outside the gene matches: 10. The germline CDR1 and CDR2 sequences are SNHLY and FYNNEI. CDR3 length: 13 residues. Assay: immunoSEQ multiplex PCR; the TCRdb copy retains only in-frame clones and omits some. Of about 160,000 clones listed, about 80% are singletons. The sequence was collected from a woman aged 60-75 years who had recovered from COVID-19. The J gene is TRBJ2-7, the V gene TRBV2, with TRBD1 identical over 10 bases. Sequencing used PBMCs or T cells enriched from blood (not recorded which). DNA for the CDR3: TGTGCCAGCGCAAGACAGGGGGCCCTCGGGCAGTACTTC. Translated: CASARQGALGQYF.